One and the same sample provided the 8 T cell receptor beta chains below, sequenced in a study of control samples from healthy donors and cancer patients. The table came from immunoSEQ multiplex PCR; TCRdb's copy has only in-frame clones and leaves some out. The data hold 130,000 or so clones, with 80% to 90% observed a single time. What was sequenced was blood. These receptors were collected from a man aged 40-49 years in good health.

The chain carries TRBV2 and TRBJ2-1; maybe TRBD2 (6 bases). CDR1 is SNHLY, CDR2 FYNNEI, per germline. This CDR3 has 14 amino acids. V was pared by 4 bases and J by 9 bases, with 16 bases between. The CDR3 protein is CASSAEGLVFEQFF. The CDR3 region has the DNA TGTGCCAGCAGTGCGGAGGGGCTGGTATTTGAGCAGTTCTTC.

V is TRBV5-1 and J is TRBJ2-5; 7 bases line up with TRBD2. The ends lost 1 base at V and 1 base at J; junction bases unmatched: 4. Germline loops: CDR1 SGHRS, CDR2 YFSETQ. This CDR3 spans 15 amino acids. The DNA for the CDR3 is TGCGCCAGCAGCTTGAGTCCGGGGGGCCAAGAGACCCAGTACTTC. Its translation: CASSLSPGGQETQYF.

V gene TRBV21-1 combines with J gene TRBJ2-7; the DNA was not compared with TRBD1, the D call given in the table. TRBV21-1 is noted as a pseudogene. The CDR3 spans 16 residues. In DNA, the CDR3 is TGTGCCAGCAGCTTTCGCCGGGACAGGGAACGGTACGAGCAGTACTTC. Translated: CASSFRRDRERYEQYF.

The chain recombines TRBV3-1 (or the pseudogene TRBV3-2) with TRBJ1-1, with D tentatively TRBD1 (6 bases). Germline V gene lookup returns CDR1 LGHDT and CDR2 YNNKEL (reference sequence). V lost 6 bases to trimming and J lost 1 base, with 12 bases between them. The CDR3 spans 14 residues. DNA of the CDR3: TGTGCCAGCAGTCAAACACAGGGGAACACTGAAGCTTTCTTT. Translated: CASSQTQGNTEAFF.

In DNA, the CDR3 is TGTGCCAGCAGCGACGGGCCTCACACAGATACGCAGTATTTT. Protein product: CASSDGPHTDTQYF. The chain joins TRBV9 to TRBJ2-3; D unclear. V was shortened by 3 bases and J by 2 bases, with 10 bases between the two germline ends. CDR1 is SGDLS, CDR2 YYNGEE, per germline. The CDR3 length is 14 residues.

This clone was observed a single time. The chain's CDR3 is CANGDDNYGYTF. CDR3 DNA: TGTGCCAACGGCGACGATAACTATGGCTACACCTTC. J is TRBJ1-2 and V is TRBV7-9; D is undetermined. This CDR3 is built from 12 residues. Germline lookup yields CDR1 SEHNR and CDR2 FQNEAQ (reference sequence). Trimming shortened V by 10 bases and J by 1 base, and 10 bases separated the two germline ends.

The chain employs TRBV11-3 and TRBJ1-6, with D unresolved. The CDR3 extends over 14 amino acids. Germline V gene sequence: CDR1 SGHNT, CDR2 YENEEA. The V gene lost 0 bases and the J gene lost 7 bases, with 7 bases spanning the gap. The chain's CDR3 is CASSLELGNSPLHF. In nucleotides, the CDR3 is TGTGCCAGCAGCTTAGAATTGGGGAATTCACCCCTCCACTTT.

The gene calls are TRBV9 and TRBJ1-1; D gene ambiguous. The CDR3 is made up of 17 amino acids. Trimming removed 3 bases at V and 4 bases at J, with 22 bases between. CDR1 and CDR2 from the germline V gene are SGDLS and YYNGEE. DNA for the CDR3: TGTGCCAGCAGCGATCAGTCAAAGGCCCAGGTCGGCACTGAAGCTTTCTTT. Its translation: CASSDQSKAQVGTEAFF. The whole variable domain, filled in from reference TRBV9 and TRBJ1-1, reads DSGVTQTPKHLITATGQRVTLRCSPRSGDLSVYWYQQSLDQGLQFLIQYYNGEERAKGNILERFSAQQFPDLHSELNLSSLELGDSALYFCASSDQSKAQVGTEAFFGQGTRLTVV.